The source of this TCR beta chain is a study of T cell responses to AZD1222 COVID-19 vaccine. Study-wide results and caveats: When two AZD1222 doses had been given, Spike-specific TCR breadth and depth rose. Females outnumbered males among donors, who were mostly white British; clonal diversity was possibly underestimated.

Assay used: immunoSEQ multiplex PCR; TCRdb lists only in-frame clones, some missing. Counted here are 150,000 to 180,000 clones, around nine tenths occurring once; the ten biggest clones make up approximately 20%. Germline CDR1 reads SNHLY; CDR2 reads FYNNEI. Trimming left V 2 bases short and J 13 bases short, with 8 bases between. The CDR3 spans 11 residues. About this clone: What it recognizes is unknown.

Sequences were derived from peripheral blood, sampled on day 0 of AZD1222 vaccination. The TCR originated in an adult in good health. The V call is TRBV2, the J call TRBJ1-4, with D hard to call. The CDR3 DNA reads as TGTGCCAGCAGTGAAACGACGTTACTGTTTTTT. Protein: CASSETTLLFF.